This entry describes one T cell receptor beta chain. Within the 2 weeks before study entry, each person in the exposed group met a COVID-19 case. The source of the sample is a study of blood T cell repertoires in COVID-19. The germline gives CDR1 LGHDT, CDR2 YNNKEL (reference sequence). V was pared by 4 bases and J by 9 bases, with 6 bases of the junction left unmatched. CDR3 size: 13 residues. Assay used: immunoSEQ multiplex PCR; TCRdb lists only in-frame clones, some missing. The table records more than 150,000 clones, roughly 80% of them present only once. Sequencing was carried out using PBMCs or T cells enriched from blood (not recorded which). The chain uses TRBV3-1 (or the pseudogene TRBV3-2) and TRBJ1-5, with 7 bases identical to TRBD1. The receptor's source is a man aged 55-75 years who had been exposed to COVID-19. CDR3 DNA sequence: TGTGCCAGCAGCCCCTGGAGACAGGGGCCCCAGCATTTT. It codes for CASSPWRQGPQHF.